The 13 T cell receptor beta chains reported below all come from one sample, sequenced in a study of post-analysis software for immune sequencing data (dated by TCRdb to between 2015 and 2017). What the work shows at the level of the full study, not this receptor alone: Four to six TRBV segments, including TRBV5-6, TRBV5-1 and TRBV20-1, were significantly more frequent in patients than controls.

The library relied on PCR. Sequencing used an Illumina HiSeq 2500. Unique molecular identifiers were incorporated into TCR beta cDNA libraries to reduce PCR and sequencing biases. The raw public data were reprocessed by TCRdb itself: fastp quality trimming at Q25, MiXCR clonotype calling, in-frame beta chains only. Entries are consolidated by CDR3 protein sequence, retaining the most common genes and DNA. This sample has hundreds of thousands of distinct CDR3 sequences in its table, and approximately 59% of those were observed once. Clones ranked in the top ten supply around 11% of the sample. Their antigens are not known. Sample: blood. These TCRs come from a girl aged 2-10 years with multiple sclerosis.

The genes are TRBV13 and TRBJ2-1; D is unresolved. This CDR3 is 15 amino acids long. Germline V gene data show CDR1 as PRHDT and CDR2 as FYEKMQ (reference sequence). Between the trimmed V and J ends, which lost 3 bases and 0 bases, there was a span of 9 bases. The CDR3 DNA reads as TGTGCCAGCAGCTTGATGGAGTCCTCCTACAATGAGCAGTTCTTC. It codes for CASSLMESSYNEQFF.

CDR3 region: CASSLSYRDKYTYEQYF. CDR3 coding DNA: TGTGCCAGCAGCTTATCCTACAGGGACAAGTACACCTACGAGCAGTACTTC. The J gene is TRBJ2-7, the V gene TRBV7-2; possible D gene TRBD1, 6 bases. V dropped 2 bases and J dropped 2 bases, with 19 bases sitting between them. Per germline, CDR1 SGHTA and CDR2 FQGNSA. This CDR3 is built from 17 residues.

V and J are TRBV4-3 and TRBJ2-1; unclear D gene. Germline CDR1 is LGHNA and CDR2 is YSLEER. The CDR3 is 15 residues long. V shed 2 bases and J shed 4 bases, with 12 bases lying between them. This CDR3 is CASSQTSRLYNEQFF. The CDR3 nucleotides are TGCGCCAGCAGCCAAACGTCTAGGCTGTACAATGAGCAGTTCTTC.

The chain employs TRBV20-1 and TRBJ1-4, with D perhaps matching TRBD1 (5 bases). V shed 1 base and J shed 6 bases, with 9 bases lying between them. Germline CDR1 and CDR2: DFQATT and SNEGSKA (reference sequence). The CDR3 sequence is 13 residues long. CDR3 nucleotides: TGCAGTGCTAGAGGGGGAGGGGATGAAAAACTGTTTTTT. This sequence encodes CSARGGGDEKLFF.

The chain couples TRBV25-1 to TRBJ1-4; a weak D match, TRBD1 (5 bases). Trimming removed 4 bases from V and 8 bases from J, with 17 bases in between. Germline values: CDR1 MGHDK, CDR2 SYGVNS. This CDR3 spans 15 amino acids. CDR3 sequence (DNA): TGTGCCAGCAGTGCCCTCACAGGAGCTCACGAAAAACTGTTTTTT. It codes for CASSALTGAHEKLFF.

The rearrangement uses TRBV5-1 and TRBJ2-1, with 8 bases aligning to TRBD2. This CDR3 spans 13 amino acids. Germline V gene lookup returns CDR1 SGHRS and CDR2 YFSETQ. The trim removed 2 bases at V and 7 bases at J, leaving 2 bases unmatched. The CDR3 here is CASSFTSGNEQFF. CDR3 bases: TGCGCCAGCAGCTTTACTAGCGGAAATGAGCAGTTCTTC.

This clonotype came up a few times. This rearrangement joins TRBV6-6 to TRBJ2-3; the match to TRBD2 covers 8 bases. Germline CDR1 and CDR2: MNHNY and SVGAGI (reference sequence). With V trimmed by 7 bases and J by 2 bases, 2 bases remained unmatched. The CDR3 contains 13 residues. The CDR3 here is CASTSGLTDTQYF. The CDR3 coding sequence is TGTGCCAGCACTAGCGGGCTCACAGATACGCAGTATTTT.

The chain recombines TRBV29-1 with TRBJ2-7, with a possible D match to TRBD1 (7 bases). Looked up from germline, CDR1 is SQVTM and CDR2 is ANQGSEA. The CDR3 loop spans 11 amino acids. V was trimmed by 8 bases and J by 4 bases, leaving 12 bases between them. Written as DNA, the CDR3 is TGCAGCATTGCAGGGGGGTACGAGCAGTACTTC. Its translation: CSIAGGYEQYF.

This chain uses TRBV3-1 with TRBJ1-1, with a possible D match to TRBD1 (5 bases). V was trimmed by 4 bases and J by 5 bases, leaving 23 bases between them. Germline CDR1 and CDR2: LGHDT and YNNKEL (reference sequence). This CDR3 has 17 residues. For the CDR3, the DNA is TGTGCCAGCAGCCCACCAACGGGGCCCAGGATCGGGACTGAAGCTTTCTTT. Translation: CASSPPTGPRIGTEAFF.

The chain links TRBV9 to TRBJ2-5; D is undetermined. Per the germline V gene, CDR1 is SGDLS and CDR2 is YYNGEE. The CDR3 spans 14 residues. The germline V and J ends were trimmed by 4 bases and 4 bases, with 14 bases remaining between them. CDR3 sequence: CASSLGPHGETQYF. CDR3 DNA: TGTGCCAGCAGCTTGGGTCCTCACGGAGAGACCCAGTACTTC.

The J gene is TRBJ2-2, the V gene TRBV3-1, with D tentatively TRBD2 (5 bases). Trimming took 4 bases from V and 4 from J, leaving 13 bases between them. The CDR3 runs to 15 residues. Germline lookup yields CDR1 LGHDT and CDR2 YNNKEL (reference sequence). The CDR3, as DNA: TGTGCCAGCAGCCGGTCAGAGGGCCCCACCGGGGAGCTGTTTTTT. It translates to CASSRSEGPTGELFF.

CDR3 in amino acids: CSVVYNEQFF. In nucleotides, the CDR3 is TGCAGCGTGGTTTACAATGAGCAGTTCTTC. This rearrangement joins TRBV29-1 to TRBJ2-1; D is unresolved. The germline V gene has CDR1 SQVTM and CDR2 ANQGSEA. The V end lost 6 bases, the J end lost 4 bases, and 4 bases lay between the germline ends. This CDR3 comprises 10 residues.

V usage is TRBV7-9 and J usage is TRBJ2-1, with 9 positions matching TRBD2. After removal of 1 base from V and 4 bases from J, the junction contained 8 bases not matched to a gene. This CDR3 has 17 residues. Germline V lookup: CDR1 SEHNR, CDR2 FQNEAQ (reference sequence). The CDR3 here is CASSLGALAGSYNEQFF. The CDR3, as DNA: TGTGCCAGCAGCTTAGGGGCCCTAGCGGGAAGTTACAATGAGCAGTTCTTC.